This is a list of T cell receptor beta chains from one sample in a study of blood T cell repertoires in COVID-19. Method: immunoSEQ multiplex PCR; TCRdb's copy keeps in-frame clones and lacks some. Of roughly 190,000 clones listed, 75% to 85% are singletons. The sequenced material came from PBMCs or T cells enriched from blood (not recorded which). These receptors all stem from a middle-aged man who had recovered from COVID-19. The CDR3 runs from the conserved cysteine through the conserved F or W. A D gene is named only where the DNA matches it firmly. Some rows mark clone size as missing; the rest say once, few, many or name a class of expanded clone.

-,-,TRBJ2-3,16,TRBV7-9,CASRDSLIVSTDTQYF,TGTGCCAGCAGAGATAGCCTCATAGTTAGCACAGATACGCAGTATTTT
-,-,TRBJ1-2,12,TRBV6-5,CASSSPPRHATF,TGTGCCAGCAGTTCCCCGCCCAGGCACGCCACCTTC
-,-,TRBJ2-1,17,TRBV7-9,CASSLGAGTGIYNEQFF,TGTGCCAGCAGCTTAGGGGCAGGCACAGGGATATACAATGAGCAGTTCTTC
-,TRBD1,TRBJ2-7,12,TRBV28,CASGTAHLEQYF,TGTGCCAGCGGGACAGCCCACTTGGAGCAGTACTTC
-,-,TRBJ2-1,17,TRBV9,CASSEPFDQGFDNEQFF,TGTGCCAGCAGCGAGCCCTTTGACCAGGGGTTCGACAATGAGCAGTTCTTC
-,-,TRBJ1-1,13,TRBV29-1,CSVGTTQNRQAFF,TGCAGCGTTGGAACAACCCAAAACAGACAAGCTTTCTTT
once,-,TRBJ2-1,12,TRBV5-3,CARSLYGGEQFF,TGTGCCAGAAGCTTGTACGGCGGTGAGCAGTTCTTC
-,-,TRBJ2-3,14,TRBV29-1,CSVAGIRSTDTQYF,TGCAGCGTTGCAGGGATAAGGAGCACAGATACGCAGTATTTT
-,TRBD2,TRBJ2-1,16,TRBV14,CASSQLGTISYNEQFF,TGTGCCAGCAGCCAGTTAGGGACTATCTCCTACAATGAGCAGTTCTTC
-,TRBD1,TRBJ2-7,13,TRBV30,CAWSTGHYYEQYF,TGTGCCTGGTCGACAGGGCACTACTACGAGCAGTACTTC
once,TRBD1,TRBJ1-6,16,TRBV28,CASSPDRVSYNSPLHF,TGTGCCAGCAGTCCCGACAGGGTCTCCTATAATTCACCCCTCCACTTT
once,-,TRBJ2-5,14,TRBV11-2,CASSLEVRQETQYF,TGTGCCAGCAGCTTAGAGGTCAGACAAGAGACCCAGTACTTC
-,-,TRBJ2-7,12,TRBV24-1,CATSRGKGEQYF,TGTGCCACCAGTCGAGGGAAGGGCGAGCAGTACTTC
-,-,TRBJ1-2,17,TRBV11-2,CASSLESPWAPNYGYTF,TGTGCCAGCAGCTTAGAATCCCCCTGGGCGCCTAACTATGGCTACACCTTC